The 16 T cell receptor beta chains listed next were all sequenced from one sample in a study of blood T cell repertoires in COVID-19. Here immunoSEQ multiplex PCR was the method, and the copy in TCRdb shows in-frame clones only, minus some. The data contain some 430,000 clones, about 90% of them singletons. What was sequenced was PBMCs or T cells enriched from blood (not recorded which). These TCRs come from a man between 18 and 29 years old who had recovered from COVID-19.

The J gene is TRBJ1-6, the V gene TRBV6-1, with TRBD1 as a possible D gene (6 bases). The CDR3 totals 15 residues. Germline V lookup: CDR1 MNHNS, CDR2 SASEGT. Trimming took 1 base from V and 7 from J, leaving 11 bases between them. As DNA, the CDR3 is TGTGCCAGCAGTGAAGTGGACAGTTTAAATTCACCCCTCCACTTT. Translating gives CASSEVDSLNSPLHF.

This chain uses TRBV29-1 with TRBJ1-2, with 9 bases that match TRBD1. Germline assignment: CDR1 SQVTM and CDR2 ANQGSEA. CDR3 size: 13 residues. J was trimmed by 6 bases and V by 6 bases; bases with no gene match: 8. The CDR3 here is CSVTGTGSDGYTF. CDR3 coding DNA: TGCAGCGTCACCGGGACAGGGTCTGATGGCTACACCTTC. The variable domain in full, with the rest retrieved from reference TRBV29-1 and TRBJ1-2, is SAVISQKPSRDICQRGTSLTIQCQVDSQVTMMFWYRQQPGQSLTLIATANQGSEATYESGFVIDKFPISRPNLTFSTLTVSNMSPEDSSIYLCSVTGTGSDGYTFGSGTRLTVV.

As for this clone: The same CDR3 is also encoded by other DNA sequences in this sample. The V and J genes are TRBV28 and TRBJ1-4, with D perhaps TRBD1 (5 bases). Germline lookup yields CDR1 MDHEN and CDR2 SYDVKM. Between the trimmed V and J ends, which lost 3 bases and 7 bases, there was a span of 9 bases. The CDR3 is 13 residues long. The DNA of the CDR3 is TGTGCCAGCAGTTTGCAGGGAAGTGAAAAACTGTTTTTT. Protein sequence: CASSLQGSEKLFF.

The chain uses TRBV5-1 and TRBJ2-1; TRBD1 might be the D (6 bases). The germline V gene encodes CDR1 SGHRS and CDR2 YFSETQ. This CDR3 has 14 residues. Trimming removed 2 bases from V and 6 bases from J, with 12 bases in between. CDR3 protein: CASSLRGGSNEQFF. DNA for the CDR3: TGCGCCAGCAGCTTAAGAGGGGGAAGCAATGAGCAGTTCTTC.

CDR3 coding DNA: TGTGCCAGCAGCCAAAATCGCGGGGCTGAAGCTTTCTTT. Amino acid sequence: CASSQNRGAEAFF. The chain uses TRBV14 and TRBJ1-1; D gene uncertain. Germline CDR1 SGHDN, CDR2 FVKESK. The CDR3 runs to 13 residues. V shed 2 bases and J shed 6 bases, with 10 bases lying between them.

The chain is built from TRBV5-1 and TRBJ1-1; perhaps TRBD1 as D (5 bases). Germline assignment: CDR1 SGHRS and CDR2 YFSETQ. The CDR3 length is 15 residues. V gave up 4 bases and J gave up 3 bases, with 16 bases separating them. The CDR3, as DNA: TGCGCCAGCAGCGGGGTGAGGGGAGGGGACACTGAAGCTTTCTTT. This gives the protein CASSGVRGGDTEAFF.

The chain combines TRBV6-1 with TRBJ1-2; D is uncertain. CDR1 and CDR2 from the germline V gene are MNHNS and SASEGT. The CDR3 consists of 14 residues. V lost 2 bases and J lost 8, with 15 bases in between. CDR3 protein: CASSEKAGGEGYTF. DNA for the CDR3: TGTGCCAGCAGTGAAAAGGCAGGAGGAGAGGGCTACACCTTC.

This clone was recorded a few times. The chain is built from TRBV4-2 and TRBJ2-2; 10 nucleotides match TRBD1. The V segment lost 4 bases and the J segment 3 bases; nucleotides outside the gene matches: 2. The CDR3 is 15 residues long. CDR1 is LGHNA, CDR2 YNFKEQ, per germline. The CDR3 DNA sequence: TGTGCCAGCAGCCCCGGGACAGGGGACACCGGGGAGCTGTTTTTT. Its protein is CASSPGTGDTGELFF.

The rearrangement uses TRBV5-1 and TRBJ2-1, with a weak D call TRBD2 (6 bases). V was clipped by 7 bases and J by 0 bases, with 11 bases between them. Germline values: CDR1 SGHRS, CDR2 YFSETQ. The CDR3 extends over 14 amino acids. The CDR3 coding sequence is TGCGCCAGCTCTCGGGAGAACTCCTACAATGAGCAGTTCTTC. It codes for CASSRENSYNEQFF.

The sample holds one count of this clone. The chain couples TRBV4-1 to TRBJ2-7; 9 bases map to TRBD1. In germline, CDR1 is MGHRA, CDR2 YSYEKL. Unmatched junction bases numbered 6, after V lost 4 bases and J lost 8 bases. The CDR3 loop spans 13 amino acids. CDR3 sequence: CASSLGTGRQQYF. The CDR3 nucleotides are TGCGCCAGCAGCCTCGGGACAGGGAGGCAGCAGTACTTC.

This clone was counted a single time. The chain recombines TRBV18 with TRBJ1-4; 7 nucleotides align to TRBD1. This CDR3 comprises 15 residues. With 3 bases clipped from V and 7 bases from J, the junction kept 8 bases outside the gene matches. Germline loops: CDR1 KGHSH, CDR2 LQKENI. The CDR3 coding sequence is TGTGCCAGCTCACCTCCGGGACAGTTGAGTGAAAAACTGTTTTTT. Amino acids: CASSPPGQLSEKLFF. Drawing the rest from reference TRBV18 and TRBJ1-4, the complete variable domain is NAGVMQNPRHLVRRRGQEARLRCSPMKGHSHVYWYRQLPEEGLKFMVYLQKENIIDESGMPKERFSAEFPKEGPSILRIQQVVRGDSAAYFCASSPPGQLSEKLFFGSGTQLSVL.

The rearrangement links TRBV30 to TRBJ2-7; 8 bases map to TRBD2. CDR3 size: 15 residues. The V and J ends lost 0 bases and 5 bases, in that order; junction bases with no gene match: 9. Germline lookup yields CDR1 GTSNPN and CDR2 SVGIG (reference sequence). For the CDR3, the DNA is TGTGCCTGGAGTGTACCCCAGCGGGAGCTCGACGAGCAGTACTTC. Protein: CAWSVPQRELDEQYF.

The chain couples TRBV7-3 to TRBJ1-1, with D possibly being TRBD1 (6 bases). CDR1 and CDR2 from the germline V gene are SGHTA and FQGTGA. The germline V and J ends were trimmed by 6 bases and 1 base, with 12 bases remaining between them. The CDR3 covers 14 residues. The CDR3 nucleotides read TGTGCCAGCAGAAGTGGACAGAAGAACACTGAAGCTTTCTTT. Its translation: CASRSGQKNTEAFF. The full variable domain, rest sourced from reference TRBV7-3 and TRBJ1-1, is GAGVSQTPSNKVTEKGKYVELRCDPISGHTALYWYRQSLGQGPEFLIYFQGTGAADDSGLPNDRFFAVRPEGSVSTLKIQRTERGDSAVYLCASRSGQKNTEAFFGQGTRLTVV.

The chain couples TRBV27 to TRBJ2-3; D is possibly TRBD1 (5 bases). CDR1 and CDR2 (germline): MNHEY, SMNVEV (reference sequence). The V end lost 8 bases, the J end lost 7 bases, and 16 bases lay between the germline ends. The CDR3 consists of 13 residues. CDR3 sequence reads: CASAAGFKHTQYF. In nucleotides, the CDR3 is TGTGCCAGCGCGGCAGGGTTTAAGCATACGCAGTATTTT.

This rearrangement joins TRBV7-4 to TRBJ2-7; tentative D call: TRBD1 (6 bases). Germline values: CDR1 SGHVT, CDR2 SQSDAQ. The germline V and J ends were trimmed by 2 bases and 3 bases, with 23 bases remaining between them. The CDR3 length is 18 residues. The CDR3: CASSLSFVVQGKDYEQYF. In DNA, the CDR3 is TGTGCCAGCAGCTTATCCTTCGTCGTCCAGGGGAAGGACTACGAGCAGTACTTC.

The rearrangement uses TRBV19 and TRBJ1-6; maybe TRBD1 (6 bases). The germline CDR1 and CDR2 sequences are LNHDA and SQIVND (reference sequence). Trimming removed 3 bases at V and 7 bases at J, with 13 bases between. There are 15 residues in the CDR3. The CDR3 nucleotides are TGTGCCAGTAGTATCATGTCAGGGGCGAATTCACCCCTCCACTTT. It specifies CASSIMSGANSPLHF.